This T cell receptor beta chain was identified in a study of shared clonotypes between healthy human individuals. Libraries were prepared by immunoSEQ multiplex PCR; TCRdb keeps only in-frame clonotypes and omits some of them. Here the sample spans over a million clones, approximately 97% being singletons. The CDR3 totals 15 residues. Germline CDR1 and CDR2: SGHNT and YYREEE (reference sequence). Trimming stripped 0 bases from V and 4 bases from J, with 13 bases between. The sequence came from a young man in good health. The rearrangement joins TRBV5-4 to TRBJ2-5, with D tentatively TRBD1 (5 bases). The source material was naive CD4+ T cells sorted from blood. Subset: CD45RA+ positively selected. CDR3 in DNA: TGTGCCAGCAGCTTGGCTGCCAGGCAGGGAGAGACCCAGTACTTC. Translated: CASSLAARQGETQYF.